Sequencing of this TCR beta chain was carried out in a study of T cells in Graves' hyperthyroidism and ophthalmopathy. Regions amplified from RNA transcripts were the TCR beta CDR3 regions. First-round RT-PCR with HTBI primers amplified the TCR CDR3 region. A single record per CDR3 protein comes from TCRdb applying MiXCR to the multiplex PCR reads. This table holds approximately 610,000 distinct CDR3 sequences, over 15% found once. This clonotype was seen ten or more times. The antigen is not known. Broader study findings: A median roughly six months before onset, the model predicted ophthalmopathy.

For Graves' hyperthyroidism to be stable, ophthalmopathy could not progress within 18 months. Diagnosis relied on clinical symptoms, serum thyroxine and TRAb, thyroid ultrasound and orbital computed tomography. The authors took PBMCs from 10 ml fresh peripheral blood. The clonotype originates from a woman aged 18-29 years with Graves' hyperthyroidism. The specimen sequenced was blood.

The CDR3 region is CSASPPATGLGEQYF. The CDR3 nucleotides read TGCAGTGCTAGTCCCCCGGCGACAGGCCTAGGCGAGCAGTACTTC. The chain links TRBV20-1 to TRBJ2-7; a possible D gene is TRBD1 (6 bases). Germline CDR1 reads DFQATT; CDR2 reads SNEGSKA (reference sequence). The length of the CDR3 is 15 residues. V lost 3 bases to trimming and J lost 6 bases, with 21 bases between them.